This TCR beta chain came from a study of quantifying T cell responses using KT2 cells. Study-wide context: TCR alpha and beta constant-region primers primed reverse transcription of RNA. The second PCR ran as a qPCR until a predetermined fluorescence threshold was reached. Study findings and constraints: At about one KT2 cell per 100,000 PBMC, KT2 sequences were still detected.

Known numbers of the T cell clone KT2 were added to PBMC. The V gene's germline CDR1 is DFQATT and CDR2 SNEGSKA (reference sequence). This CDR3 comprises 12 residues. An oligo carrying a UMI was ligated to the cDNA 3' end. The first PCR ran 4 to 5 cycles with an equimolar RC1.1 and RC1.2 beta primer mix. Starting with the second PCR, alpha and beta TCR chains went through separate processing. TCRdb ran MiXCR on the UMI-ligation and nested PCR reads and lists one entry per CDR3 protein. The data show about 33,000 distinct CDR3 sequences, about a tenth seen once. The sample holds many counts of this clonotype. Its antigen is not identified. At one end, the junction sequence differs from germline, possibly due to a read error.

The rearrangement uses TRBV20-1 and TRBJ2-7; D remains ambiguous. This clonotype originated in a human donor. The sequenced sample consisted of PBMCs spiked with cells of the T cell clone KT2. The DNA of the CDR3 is TGCAGTGCTAGAGGAGACTCCGACGAGCAGTACTTC. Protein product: CSARGDSDEQYF.